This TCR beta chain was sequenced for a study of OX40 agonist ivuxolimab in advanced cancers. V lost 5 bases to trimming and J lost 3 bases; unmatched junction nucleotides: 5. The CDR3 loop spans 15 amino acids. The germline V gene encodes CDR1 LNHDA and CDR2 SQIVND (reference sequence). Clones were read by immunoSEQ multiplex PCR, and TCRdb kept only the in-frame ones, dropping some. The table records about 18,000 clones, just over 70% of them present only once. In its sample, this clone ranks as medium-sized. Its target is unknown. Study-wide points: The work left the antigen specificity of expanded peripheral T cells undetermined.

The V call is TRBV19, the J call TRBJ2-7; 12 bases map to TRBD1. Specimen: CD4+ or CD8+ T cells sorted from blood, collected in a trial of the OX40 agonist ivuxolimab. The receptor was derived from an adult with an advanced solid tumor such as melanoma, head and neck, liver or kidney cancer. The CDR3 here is CASSSGTGGIYEQYF. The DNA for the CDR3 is TGTGCCAGTAGTTCCGGGACAGGGGGCATCTACGAGCAGTACTTC.